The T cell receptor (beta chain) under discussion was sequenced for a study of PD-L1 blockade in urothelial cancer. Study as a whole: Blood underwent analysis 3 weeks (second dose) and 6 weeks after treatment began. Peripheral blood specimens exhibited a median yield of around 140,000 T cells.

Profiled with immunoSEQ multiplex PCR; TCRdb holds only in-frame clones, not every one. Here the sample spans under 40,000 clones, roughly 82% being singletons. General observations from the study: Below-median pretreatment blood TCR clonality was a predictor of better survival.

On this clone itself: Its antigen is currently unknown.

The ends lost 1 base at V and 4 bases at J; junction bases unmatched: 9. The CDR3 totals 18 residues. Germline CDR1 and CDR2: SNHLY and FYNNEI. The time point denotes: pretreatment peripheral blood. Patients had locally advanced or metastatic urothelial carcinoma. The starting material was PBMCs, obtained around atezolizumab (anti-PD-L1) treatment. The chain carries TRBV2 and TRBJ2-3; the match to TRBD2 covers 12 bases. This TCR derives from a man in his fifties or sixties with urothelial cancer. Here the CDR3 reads CASSEEGLAGGPSDTQYF. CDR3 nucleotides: TGTGCCAGCAGTGAAGAGGGGCTAGCGGGGGGGCCTTCAGATACGCAGTATTTT. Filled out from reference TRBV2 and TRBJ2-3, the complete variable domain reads EPEVTQTPSHQVTQMGQEVILRCVPISNHLYFYWYRQILGQKVEFLVSFYNNEISEKSEIFDDQFSVERPDGSNFTLKIRSTKLEDSAMYFCASSEEGLAGGPSDTQYFGPGTRLTVL.